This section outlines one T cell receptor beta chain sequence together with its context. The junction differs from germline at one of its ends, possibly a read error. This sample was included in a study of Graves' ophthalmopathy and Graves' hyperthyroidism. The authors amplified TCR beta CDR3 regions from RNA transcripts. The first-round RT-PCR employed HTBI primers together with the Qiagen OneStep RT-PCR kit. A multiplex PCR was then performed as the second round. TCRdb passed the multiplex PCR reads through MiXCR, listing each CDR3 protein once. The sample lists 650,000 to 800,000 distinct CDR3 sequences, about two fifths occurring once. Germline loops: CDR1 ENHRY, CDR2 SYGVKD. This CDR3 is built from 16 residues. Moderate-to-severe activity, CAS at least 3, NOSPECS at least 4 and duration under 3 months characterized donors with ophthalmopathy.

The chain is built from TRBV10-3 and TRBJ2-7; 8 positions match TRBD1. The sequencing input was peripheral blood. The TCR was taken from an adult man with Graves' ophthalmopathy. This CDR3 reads CASSDRDRLMGSEQYF. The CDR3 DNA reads TGTGCCAGCAGTGATAGGGACAGGTTGATGGGATCCGAGCAGTACTTC.